This T cell receptor (beta chain) originates from a study of beta chain features in type 1 diabetes. With regard to this clone: Its cognate antigen is unknown.

Points from the study as a whole: Sequencing from cDNA could over-represent high-TCR-expressing cells.

Sequenced material consisted of expressed TCRB transcripts (all of the isolated RNA was reverse transcribed). Here immunoSEQ multiplex PCR was the method, and the copy in TCRdb shows in-frame clones only, minus some. The sample has 300,000 to 400,000 clones, roughly 12% seen once; the top ten hold more than 0.015%. Source material: naive CD4+ T cells from blood. The TCR was taken from a man between 18 and 29 years old in good health.

CDR3 sequence: CASSVGPGGDTGELFF. Written as DNA, the CDR3 is TGTGCCAGCAGCGTAGGGCCAGGGGGCGACACCGGGGAGCTGTTTTTT. The chain is built from TRBV9 and TRBJ2-2; 8 bases are shared with TRBD1. This CDR3 is built from 16 residues. The trim removed 0 bases at V and 3 bases at J, leaving 4 bases unmatched. Per the germline V gene, CDR1 is SGDLS and CDR2 is YYNGEE.